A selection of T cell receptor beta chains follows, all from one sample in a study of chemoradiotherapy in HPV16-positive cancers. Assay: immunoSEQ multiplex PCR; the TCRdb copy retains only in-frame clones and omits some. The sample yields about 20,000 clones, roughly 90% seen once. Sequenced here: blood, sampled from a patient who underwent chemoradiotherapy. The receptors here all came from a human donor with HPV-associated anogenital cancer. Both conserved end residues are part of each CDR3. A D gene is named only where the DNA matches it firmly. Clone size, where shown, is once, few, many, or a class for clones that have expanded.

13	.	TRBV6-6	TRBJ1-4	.	TGTGCCAGCAGCCGCCAGTTGACCGAAAAACTGTTTTTT	CASSRQLTEKLFF
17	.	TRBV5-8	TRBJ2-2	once	TGTGCCAGCAGCCCCAGCCGACAGTCGAAAAACACCGGGGAGCTGTTTTTT	CASSPSRQSKNTGELFF
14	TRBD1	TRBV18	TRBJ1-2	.	TGTGCCAGCTCACCGATAGGGACAGAGTATGGCTACACCTTC	CASSPIGTEYGYTF
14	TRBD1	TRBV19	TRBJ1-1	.	TGTGCCAGTAGCATCAGAGGGGGCAACACTGAAGCTTTCTTT	CASSIRGGNTEAFF
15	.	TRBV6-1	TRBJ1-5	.	TGTGCCAGCAGTGTATTACAGGAGTCCAATCAGCCCCAGCATTTT	CASSVLQESNQPQHF
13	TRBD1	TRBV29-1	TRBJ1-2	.	TGCAGCGTTGAACCTCGACAGGGGGGCGGCTACACCTTC	CSVEPRQGGGYTF
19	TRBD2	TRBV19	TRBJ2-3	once	TGTGCCAGTAGTATCAGACTAGCGGGGAGTTGGGGGGACACAGATACGCAGTATTTT	CASSIRLAGSWGDTDTQYF
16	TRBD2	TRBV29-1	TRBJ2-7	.	TGCAGCGTTGAAGATCCCGCTAGCGGGAGGCGCTACGAGCAGTACTTC	CSVEDPASGRRYEQYF
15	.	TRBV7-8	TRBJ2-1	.	TGTGCCAGCAGCTTAGTCCAGGGGTTGGTTAATGAGCAGTTCTTC	CASSLVQGLVNEQFF
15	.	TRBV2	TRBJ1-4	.	TGTGCCAGCCAGGCTGGCTGGGGGCCTAATGAAAAACTGTTTTTT	CASQAGWGPNEKLFF
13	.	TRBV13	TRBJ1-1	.	TGTGCCAGCAGCTTAGCAGGTGGTACTGAAGCTTTCTTT	CASSLAGGTEAFF
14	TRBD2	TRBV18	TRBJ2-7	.	TGTGCCAGCTCACCCATCGGGACTAGCTACGAGCAGTACTTC	CASSPIGTSYEQYF
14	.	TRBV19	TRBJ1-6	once	TGTGCCAGTAGCCCACAGGGAGGCGGTTCACCCCTCCACTTT	CASSPQGGGSPLHF
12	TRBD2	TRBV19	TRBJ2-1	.	TGTGCCAGTAAAGCGGGGGGCAATGAGCAGTTCTTC	CASKAGGNEQFF
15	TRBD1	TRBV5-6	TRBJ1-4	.	TGTGCCAGCAGCAAGGGGACAGGGGGTGGTGAAAAACTGTTTTTT	CASSKGTGGGEKLFF
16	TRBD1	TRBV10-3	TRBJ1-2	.	TGTGCCATCAGTGAGAGGTACAGGGGAGTCGACTATGGCTACACCTTC	CAISERYRGVDYGYTF
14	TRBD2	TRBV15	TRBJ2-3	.	TGTGCCACCAGCGGGACTAGCGGGAGGGCCGCGCAGTATTTT	CATSGTSGRAAQYF
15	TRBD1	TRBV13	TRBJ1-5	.	TGTGCCAGCAGCCAAAGGACAGGGTACAATCAGCCCCAGCATTTT	CASSQRTGYNQPQHF
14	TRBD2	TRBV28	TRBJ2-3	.	TGTGCCAGCAGTTCCGGGACTACCACAGATACGCAGTATTTT	CASSSGTTTDTQYF
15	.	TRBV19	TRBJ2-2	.	TGTGCCAGTAGTATCGGCCGGTGGGGTACCGGGGAGCTGTTTTTT	CASSIGRWGTGELFF
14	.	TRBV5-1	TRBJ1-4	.	TGCGCCAGCAGCATGGACACTACTAATGAAAAACTGTTTTTT	CASSMDTTNEKLFF
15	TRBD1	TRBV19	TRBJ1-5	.	TGTGCCAGTACCTTGGGACAGATAAGCAATCAGCCCCAGCATTTT	CASTLGQISNQPQHF
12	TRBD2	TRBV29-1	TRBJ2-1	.	TGCAGCGTCCGGGGTGGGGGGGGTGAGCAGTTCTTC	CSVRGGGGEQFF
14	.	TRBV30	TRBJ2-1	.	TGTGCCTGGAGACCCGCGGGGACGAACAATGAGCAGTTCTTC	CAWRPAGTNNEQFF
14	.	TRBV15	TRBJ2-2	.	TGTGCCACCAGCAGAGAACCCCAAGCCGGGGAGCTGTTTTTT	CATSREPQAGELFF
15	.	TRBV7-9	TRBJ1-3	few	TGTGCCAGCAGCTTATCTTTCAGCTCTGGAAACACCATATATTTT	CASSLSFSSGNTIYF
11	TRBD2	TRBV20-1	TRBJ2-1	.	TGCAGTGCTGGCAGACTAGCCGAGCAGTTCTTC	CSAGRLAEQFF
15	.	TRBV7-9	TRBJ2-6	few	TGTGCCAGCAGCTTGAGGGGCTCTGGGGCCAACGTCCTGACTTTC	CASSLRGSGANVLTF
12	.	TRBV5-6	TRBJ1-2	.	TGTGCCAGCAGCTTGGTGAAGGATGGCTACACCTTC	CASSLVKDGYTF
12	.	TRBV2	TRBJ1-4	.	TGTGCCAGCAGACAGGGTTATGAAAAACTGTTTTTT	CASRQGYEKLFF
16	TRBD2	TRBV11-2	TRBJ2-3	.	TGTGCCAGCAGCTTAGATAGCGGGAGTGGGGCAGATACGCAGTATTTT	CASSLDSGSGADTQYF
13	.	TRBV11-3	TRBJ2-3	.	TGTGCCAGCAGCCTCTTGGGCACAGATACGCAGTATTTT	CASSLLGTDTQYF
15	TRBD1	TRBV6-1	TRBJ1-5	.	TGTGCCAGCAGTAGCTCGACAGGGGGCAATCAGCCCCAGCATTTT	CASSSSTGGNQPQHF
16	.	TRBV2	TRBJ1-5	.	TGTGCCAGCAGCGGTTTTCCCAGGCAGGCAGTTCCGCCCCAGCATTTT	CASSGFPRQAVPPQHF
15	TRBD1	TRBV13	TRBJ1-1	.	TGTGCCAGCAGCATACCAGGGACAGGGGTGACTGAAGCTTTCTTT	CASSIPGTGVTEAFF
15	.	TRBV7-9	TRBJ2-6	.	TGTGCCAGCAGCTTAGCCCAGACGGGGGCCAACGTCCTGACTTTC	CASSLAQTGANVLTF
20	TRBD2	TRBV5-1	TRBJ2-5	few	TGCGCCAGCAGCTTGGAGGATACTAGCGGGGGAGCCCCGTACCAAGAGACCCAGTACTTC	CASSLEDTSGGAPYQETQYF
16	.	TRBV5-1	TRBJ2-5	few	TGCGCCAGCAGCTTGCTCGGGGACTGGATCATGGAGACCCAGTACTTC	CASSLLGDWIMETQYF
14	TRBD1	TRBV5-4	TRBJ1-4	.	TGTGCCAGCAGCCCGACAGGGTTGGGCGAAAAACTGTTTTTT	CASSPTGLGEKLFF
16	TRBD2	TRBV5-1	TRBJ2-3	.	TGCGCCAGCAGCCCAGGGACTAGCGGAAGCACAGATACGCAGTATTTT	CASSPGTSGSTDTQYF
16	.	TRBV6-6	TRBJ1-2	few	TGTGCCAGCAGTTACTCAAGAGAGCTGCTTAACTATGGCTACACCTTC	CASSYSRELLNYGYTF
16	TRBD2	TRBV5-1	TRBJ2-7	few	TGCGCCAGCAGCTTGGGAGAGTGGGTGGGAGGGAGCGAGCAGTACTTC	CASSLGEWVGGSEQYF
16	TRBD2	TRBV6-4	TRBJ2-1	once	TGTGCCAGCAGTAAAACGGGACTAGCAGTTTTAAATGAGCAGTTCTTC	CASSKTGLAVLNEQFF
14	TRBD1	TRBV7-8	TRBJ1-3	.	TGTGCCAGCAGCCTGGACAGGGGAGGAGACACCATATATTTT	CASSLDRGGDTIYF
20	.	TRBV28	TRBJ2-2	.	TGTGCCAGCAGTTTACCCTATGGGCTGGGGGTTGACTTCTCCACCGGGGAGCTGTTTTTT	CASSLPYGLGVDFSTGELFF
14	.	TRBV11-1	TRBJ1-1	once	TGTGCCAGCAGCTTAGGACAGATGAACACTGAAGCTTTCTTT	CASSLGQMNTEAFF
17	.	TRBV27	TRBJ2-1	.	TGTGCCAGCAGTCTTACAGCAAACCCATTATCTTACAATGAGCAGTTCTTC	CASSLTANPLSYNEQFF
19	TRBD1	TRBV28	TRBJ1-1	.	TGTGCCAGCAAACGTAATTTGGTGGGACAGAGAAATATGAACACTGAAGCTTTCTTT	CASKRNLVGQRNMNTEAFF
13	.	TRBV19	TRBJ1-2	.	TGTGCCAGTAGTATCGGAGTCAACTATGGCTACACCTTC	CASSIGVNYGYTF
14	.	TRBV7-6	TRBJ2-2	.	TGTGCCAGCAGCCTTTGGACAGACACCGGGGAGCTGTTTTTT	CASSLWTDTGELFF
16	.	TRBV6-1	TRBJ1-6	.	TGTGCCAGCAGTGAAGCGTATAAGGCCGGCGGTTCACCCCTCCACTTT	CASSEAYKAGGSPLHF
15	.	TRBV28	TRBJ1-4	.	TGTGCCAGCAGCTCCTTCCAGGGGCGAAGCGAAAAACTGTTTTTT	CASSSFQGRSEKLFF
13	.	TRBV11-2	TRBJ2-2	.	TGTGCCAGCAGCTTCAGGGACACCGGGGAGCTGTTTTTT	CASSFRDTGELFF
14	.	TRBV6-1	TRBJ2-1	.	TGTGCCAGCAGCGCCGACAGGGGAGGGAGTGAGCAGTTCTTC	CASSADRGGSEQFF
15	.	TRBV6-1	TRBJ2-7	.	TGTGCCAGCAGTGAACTAGGGTTTGGTTACTACGAGCAGTACTTC	CASSELGFGYYEQYF
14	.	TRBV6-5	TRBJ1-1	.	TGTGCCAGCAGTTACTCGACAGCGAACACTGAAGCTTTCTTT	CASSYSTANTEAFF
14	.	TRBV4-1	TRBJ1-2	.	TGCGCCAGCAGCACCCCCGGCGCTAACTATGGCTACACCTTC	CASSTPGANYGYTF
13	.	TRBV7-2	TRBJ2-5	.	TGTGCCAGCAGCACTGACAGACAAGAGACCCAGTACTTC	CASSTDRQETQYF